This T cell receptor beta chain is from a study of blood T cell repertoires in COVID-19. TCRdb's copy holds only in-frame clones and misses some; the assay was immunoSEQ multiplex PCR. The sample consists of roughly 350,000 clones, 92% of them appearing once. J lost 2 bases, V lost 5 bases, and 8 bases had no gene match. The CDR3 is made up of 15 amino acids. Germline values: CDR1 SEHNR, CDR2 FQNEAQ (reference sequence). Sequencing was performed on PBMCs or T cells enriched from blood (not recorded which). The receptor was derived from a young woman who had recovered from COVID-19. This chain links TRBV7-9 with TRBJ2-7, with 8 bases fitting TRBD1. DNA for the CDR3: TGTGCCAGCAGCGCATCGGGACAGGTTACCTACGAGCAGTACTTC. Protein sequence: CASSASGQVTYEQYF. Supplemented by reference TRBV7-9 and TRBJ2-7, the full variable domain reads DTGVSQNPRHKITKRGQNVTFRCDPISEHNRLYWYRQTLGQGPEFLTYFQNEAQLEKSRLLSDRFSAERPKGSFSTLEIQRTEQGDSAMYLCASSASGQVTYEQYFGPGTRLTVT.